The 19 T cell receptor beta chains below all came from one sample that was sequenced in a study of beta chain features in type 1 diabetes. Study-wide points: Patients with Type 1 diabetes showed moderately but significantly shorter TCRB CDR3s in all four CD4+ subsets.

The isolated RNA, all of it, was reverse transcribed, so expressed TCRB transcripts were what got sequenced. TCRdb's table, derived via immunoSEQ multiplex PCR, lists solely in-frame clones and lacks some. The data show over 200,000 clones, approximately 11% seen once. No antigen has been assigned to these receptors. The sequenced material came from naive CD4+ T cells from blood. The receptors derive from a man aged 25 to 40 with type 1 diabetes.

This clone was picked up a small number of times. The chain combines TRBV7-2 with TRBJ2-4, with TRBD1 matching over 9 bases. The germline V gene has CDR1 SGHTA and CDR2 FQGNSA. This CDR3 is built from 15 residues. J was trimmed by 8 bases and V by 4 bases; bases with no gene match: 9. This chain's CDR3 is CASSSPRDRVDIQYF. The DNA for the CDR3 is TGTGCCAGCAGCTCCCCACGGGACAGGGTAGACATTCAGTACTTC.

This clone was detected a few times. The chain joins TRBV19 to TRBJ2-5; D not resolved. The CDR3 has 13 amino acids. Germline CDR1 LNHDA, CDR2 SQIVND (reference sequence). Trimming shortened V by 5 bases and J by 5 bases, and 12 bases separated the two germline ends. CDR3 bases: TGTGCCAGTAGTGGTGCAGGTCGGGAGACCCAGTACTTC. It codes for CASSGAGRETQYF.

This clone was observed a handful of times. The genes are TRBV9 and TRBJ2-2; D is possibly TRBD2 (7 bases). Germline CDR1 reads SGDLS; CDR2 reads YYNGEE. Trimming took 0 bases from V and 7 from J, leaving 19 bases between them. The CDR3 spans 17 residues. The CDR3 DNA reads TGTGCCAGCAGCGTAGGGGTTGGGGGGGCCCCCAGCGGGGAGCTGTTTTTT. Protein sequence: CASSVGVGGAPSGELFF.

The rearrangement joins TRBV2 to TRBJ2-3, with D unresolved. There are 14 residues in the CDR3. Trimming left V 7 bases short and J 0 bases short, with 11 bases between. Germline V gene data show CDR1 as SNHLY and CDR2 as FYNNEI. DNA of the CDR3: TGTGCCAGCAATATTTTCGGTAGCACAGATACGCAGTATTTT. Translating it yields CASNIFGSTDTQYF. Together with reference TRBV2 and TRBJ2-3, the CDR3 gives the full variable domain: EPEVTQTPSHQVTQMGQEVILRCVPISNHLYFYWYRQILGQKVEFLVSFYNNEISEKSEIFDDQFSVERPDGSNFTLKIRSTKLEDSAMYFCASNIFGSTDTQYFGPGTRLTVL.

The chain recombines TRBV5-4 with TRBJ1-5; 8 bases match TRBD1. V was pared by 2 bases and J by 7 bases, with 11 bases of the junction left unmatched. This CDR3 has 16 residues. CDR1 and CDR2 (germline): SGHNT, YYREEE (reference sequence). CDR3 nucleotides: TGTGCCAGCAGCTTTATGGGTCAGGGGGCCAGCCAGCCCCAGCATTTT. Translating it yields CASSFMGQGASQPQHF.

This clone came up a few times. J is TRBJ2-5 and V is TRBV27, with 9 positions matching TRBD1. CDR1 is MNHEY, CDR2 SMNVEV, per germline (reference sequence). The length of the CDR3 is 13 residues. The junction had 7 bases not matched to a gene; V was cut back by 6 bases and J by 8 bases. As DNA, the CDR3 is TGTGCCAGCAGAAGAACAGGGGGCGACACCCAGTACTTC. Residues: CASRRTGGDTQYF.

This clone was seen only a few times. The chain carries TRBV7-2 and TRBJ2-7; a weak D match, TRBD1 (6 bases). The CDR3 spans 15 residues. V was clipped by 5 bases and J by 6 bases, with 20 bases between them. Germline V gives CDR1 SGHTA, CDR2 FQGNSA. CDR3 loop: CASSPERGLVGEQYF. Here the CDR3 DNA reads TGTGCCAGCAGCCCAGAGAGGGGGTTAGTTGGCGAGCAGTACTTC.

This clone was counted between two and nine times. The chain carries TRBV19 and TRBJ1-4, with D hard to call. The CDR3 has 14 residues. V lost 3 bases and J 8 bases, leaving 13 bases between the germline ends. Germline CDR1 reads LNHDA; CDR2 reads SQIVND (reference sequence). The CDR3 loop reads CASSMRSAAEKLFF. The CDR3 nucleotides read TGTGCCAGTAGTATGAGGTCGGCGGCGGAAAAACTGTTTTTT.

This clone was seen more than once but under ten times. J is TRBJ1-2 and V is TRBV4-1; a weak D match, TRBD1 (6 bases). Trimming removed 4 bases from V and 8 bases from J, with 17 bases in between. This CDR3 is built from 14 residues. CDR1 and CDR2 (germline): MGHRA, YSYEKL. The CDR3 sequence is CASSLRTVDGGYTF. The CDR3 region has the DNA TGCGCCAGCAGCCTTCGGACAGTGGATGGGGGCTACACCTTC.

This clone was picked up a small number of times. The V gene is TRBV6-5, the J gene TRBJ2-2; possible D gene TRBD2, 7 bases. V was shortened by 4 bases and J by 1 base, with 13 bases between the two germline ends. Germline CDR1 reads MNHEY; CDR2 reads SVGAGI. The CDR3 spans 16 residues. In nucleotides, the CDR3 is TGTGCCAGCAGTTGGGGGGGGGCAATGAACACCGGGGAGCTGTTTTTT. Translated: CASSWGGAMNTGELFF.

This clone was counted between two and nine times. This chain connects TRBV11-2 to TRBJ1-2; 10 bases align to TRBD1. V dropped 5 bases and J dropped 7; count of bases not matched to a gene: 4. This CDR3 spans 13 amino acids. Germline V gene sequence: CDR1 SGHAT, CDR2 FQNNGV. CDR3 sequence reads: CASSGTGDPGYTF. In nucleotides, the CDR3 is TGTGCCAGCAGCGGGACAGGGGATCCTGGCTACACCTTC.

This sequence joins TRBV2 and TRBJ1-4, with 11 bases matching TRBD1. The trim removed 5 bases at V and 7 bases at J, leaving 3 bases unmatched. The CDR3 is 14 residues long. In germline, CDR1 is SNHLY, CDR2 FYNNEI. CDR3 in amino acids: CASSSGTGGEKLFF. DNA of the CDR3: TGTGCCAGCAGTTCCGGGACAGGGGGTGAAAAACTGTTTTTT.

A few counts support this clone. The chain has TRBV10-3 and TRBJ1-5; no reliable D call. The CDR3 totals 14 residues. V lost 8 bases, J lost 4 bases, and 15 bases lay in between. Germline V gene data show CDR1 as ENHRY and CDR2 as SYGVKD. CDR3 in DNA: TGTGCCATCTCGCCCTCGGCGGGGAATCAGCCCCAGCATTTT. It translates to CAISPSAGNQPQHF.

J is TRBJ1-1 and V is TRBV21-1; whether TRBD1, the table's D call, matches the DNA was not checked. TRBV21-1 is a pseudogene. The CDR3 spans 16 residues. CDR3 in amino acids: CASSPRLDSSNTEAFF. As DNA, the CDR3 is TGTGCCAGCAGCCCACGGTTGGACAGTTCGAACACTGAAGCTTTCTTT.

This clone was detected a few times. This chain connects TRBV28 to TRBJ1-6; D call uncertain. Germline V gene lookup returns CDR1 MDHEN and CDR2 SYDVKM. Between the trimmed V and J ends, which lost 1 base and 3 bases, there was a span of 13 bases. CDR3 length: 17 residues. This CDR3 is CASSLLGAASYNSPLHF. Written as DNA, the CDR3 is TGTGCCAGCAGTTTATTAGGCGCAGCGAGCTATAATTCACCCCTCCACTTT.

The chain joins TRBV7-9 to TRBJ1-1, with 7 bases aligning to TRBD1. The V gene end was trimmed by 5 bases and the J gene end by 0 bases; junction bases not matched to a gene: 6. Per germline, CDR1 SEHNR and CDR2 FQNEAQ (reference sequence). The CDR3 contains 15 residues. In DNA form, the CDR3 reads TGTGCCAGCAGCACCTACAGGGGCATGAACACTGAAGCTTTCTTT. Translation gives CASSTYRGMNTEAFF.

The rearrangement joins TRBV14 to TRBJ1-2; 8 bases agree with TRBD1. The trim removed 4 bases at V and 7 bases at J, leaving 5 bases unmatched. This CDR3 contains 13 residues. Germline assignment: CDR1 SGHDN and CDR2 FVKESK. CDR3 sequence reads: CASSRDRPSGYTF. The CDR3 coding sequence is TGTGCCAGCAGCCGGGACAGGCCCAGTGGCTACACCTTC.

This clone was observed a handful of times. The rearrangement joins TRBV9 to TRBJ2-1, with TRBD2 matching 11 bases. Germline trimming cut 0 bases from V and 0 bases from J; bases unmatched to any gene: 2. The CDR3 runs 17 residues. Germline CDR1 SGDLS, CDR2 YYNGEE. CDR3 residues: CASSVGSGGASYNEQFF. In DNA, the CDR3 is TGTGCCAGCAGCGTAGGTAGCGGGGGGGCCTCCTACAATGAGCAGTTCTTC.

This clone was seen a few times. This sequence joins TRBV25-1 and TRBJ2-4, with D possibly being TRBD1 (6 bases). The CDR3 consists of 13 residues. V dropped 8 bases and J dropped 1 base, with 9 bases sitting between them. The V gene's germline CDR1 is MGHDK and CDR2 SYGVNS. Here the CDR3 reads CASRQGAKNIQYF. In nucleotides, the CDR3 is TGTGCCAGCCGTCAGGGGGCCAAAAACATTCAGTACTTC.